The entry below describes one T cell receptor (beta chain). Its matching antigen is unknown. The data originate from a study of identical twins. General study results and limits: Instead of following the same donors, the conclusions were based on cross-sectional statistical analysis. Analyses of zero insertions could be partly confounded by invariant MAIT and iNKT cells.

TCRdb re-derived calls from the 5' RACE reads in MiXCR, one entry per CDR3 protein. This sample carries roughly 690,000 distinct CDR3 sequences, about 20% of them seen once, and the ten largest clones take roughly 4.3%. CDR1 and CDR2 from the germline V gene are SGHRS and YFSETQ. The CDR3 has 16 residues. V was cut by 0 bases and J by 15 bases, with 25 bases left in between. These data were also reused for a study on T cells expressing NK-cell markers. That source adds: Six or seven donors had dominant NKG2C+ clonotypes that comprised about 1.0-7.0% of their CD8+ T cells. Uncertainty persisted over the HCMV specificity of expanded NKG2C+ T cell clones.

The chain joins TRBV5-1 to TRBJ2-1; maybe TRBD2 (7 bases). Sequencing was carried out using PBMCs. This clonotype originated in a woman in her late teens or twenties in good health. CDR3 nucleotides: TGCGCCAGCAGCTTGGGGGCGGGGGCTGATCTAAGTGAACTGTTCTTC. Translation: CASSLGAGADLSELFF.